Given below is one T cell receptor beta chain in context. What it binds is unknown. This PCR relied on a set of 60 Vbeta primers and 13 Jbeta primers. Data came from immunoSEQ multiplex PCR; TCRdb stores just in-frame clones and leaves some out. This sample has over 150,000 clones, with roughly nine tenths found just once. The record originates from a study of cytomegalovirus exposure and HLA in healthy donors. Study-wide results and caveats: Later analysis showed TCR association rates varying by HLA locus, highest for DRB1 and lowest for HLA-C.

Trimming took off 0 bases at V and 8 bases at J, with 14 bases between the two ends. CDR3 size: 14 residues. Germline values: CDR1 SGHRS, CDR2 YFSETQ. What was sequenced was PBMCs. The J gene is TRBJ1-2, the V gene TRBV5-1; TRBD1 is a possible D gene (5 bases). The clonotype originates from a woman younger than 45 in good health and CMV-seronegative. Written as DNA, the CDR3 is TGCGCCAGCAGCTTGGCCTTGGGGCTTCAAGGCTACACCTTC. Residues: CASSLALGLQGYTF.